The 19 T cell receptor beta chains in this list originate from one sample, sequenced in a study of CD8 T cells in Susac syndrome. A quantity of roughly 0.5 to 1 ug RNA underwent reverse transcription using random hexamers. TCRdb re-analysed the immunoSEQ multiplex PCR reads in MiXCR, keeping a single row per CDR3 protein. The sample holds 250,000 to 350,000 distinct CDR3 sequences, 70% to 90% seen once. The sample taken for sequencing was CD8+ T cells from PBMCs. These receptors were obtained from a human donor with multiple sclerosis.

This clonotype appeared a few times. V gene TRBV7-3 combines with J gene TRBJ2-5; 14 bases match TRBD2. This CDR3 comprises 16 residues. CDR1 SGHTA and CDR2 FQGTGA come from the germline V gene. J lost 5 bases, V lost 7 bases, and 9 bases had no gene match. CDR3 bases: TGTGCCAGCACCCCAGCGGGGACTAGCGGGAGTGAGACCCAGTACTTC. It yields the protein CASTPAGTSGSETQYF. Full variable domain (remainder filled in from reference TRBV7-3 and TRBJ2-5): GAGVSQTPSNKVTEKGKYVELRCDPISGHTALYWYRQSLGQGPEFLIYFQGTGAADDSGLPNDRFFAVRPEGSVSTLKIQRTERGDSAVYLCASTPAGTSGSETQYFGPGTRLLVL.

The chain is built from TRBV6-2 or TRBV6-3 and TRBJ2-3, with D uncertain. Trimming shortened V by 2 bases and J by 4 bases, and 10 bases separated the two germline ends. CDR1 and CDR2 (germline): MNHEY, SVGEGT. CDR3 length equals 14 residues. CDR3 sequence: CASSYILPADTQYF. The CDR3 DNA sequence: TGTGCCAGCAGTTACATACTCCCCGCAGATACGCAGTATTTT.

This clonotype has only one observation. The chain recombines TRBV11-2 with TRBJ1-2; D is possibly TRBD1 (6 bases). From germline, CDR1 is SGHAT and CDR2 FQNNGV. The CDR3 loop spans 15 amino acids. Between the trimmed V and J ends, which lost 1 base and 8 bases, there was a span of 17 bases. The CDR3 DNA reads as TGTGCCAGCAGCTTAGGGTACAGACAGGCGAGCGGCTACACCTTC. This codes for CASSLGYRQASGYTF.

In its sample, this clonotype was seen a few times. J is TRBJ2-7 and V is TRBV28; 11 positions agree with TRBD2. The CDR3 is made up of 16 amino acids. V shed 3 bases and J 5 bases; nucleotides not matched to a gene: 9. The V gene's germline CDR1 is MDHEN and CDR2 SYDVKM. The CDR3 here is CASSLPLAGVGHEQYF. The CDR3 DNA is TGTGCCAGCAGTTTGCCACTAGCGGGAGTGGGCCACGAGCAGTACTTC.

In its sample, this clonotype was seen a few times. V and J are TRBV12-3 or TRBV12-4 and TRBJ2-1; possibly TRBD2 for D (6 bases). The CDR3 consists of 13 residues. V lost 4 bases to trimming and J lost 5 bases, with 9 bases between them. In nucleotides, the CDR3 is TGTGCCAGCAGTTACGGGGGACACAATGAGCAGTTCTTC. Its protein is CASSYGGHNEQFF.

The J gene is TRBJ1-1, the V gene TRBV27; tentatively, D is TRBD1 (5 bases). Trimming stripped 3 bases from V and 2 bases from J, with 10 bases between. In germline, CDR1 is MNHEY, CDR2 SMNVEV (reference sequence). This CDR3 spans 14 amino acids. The CDR3 sequence: CASSLAGTNTEAFF. The CDR3 nucleotides are TGTGCCAGCAGTTTGGCGGGGACTAACACTGAAGCTTTCTTT.

V usage is TRBV11-2 and J usage is TRBJ2-7, with D perhaps TRBD2 (7 bases). The V gene's germline CDR1 is SGHAT and CDR2 FQNNGV. V lost 1 base and J 6 bases, leaving 16 bases between the germline ends. The CDR3 runs 15 residues. As DNA, the CDR3 is TGTGCCAGCAGCTTAGGAGGGGGGGCGACGCGCGAGCAGTACTTC. Its protein product is CASSLGGGATREQYF.

The CDR3 sequence: CASSLESGMGSGNTGELFF. The DNA of the CDR3 is TGTGCCAGCAGCTTAGAAAGCGGGATGGGATCAGGGAACACCGGGGAGCTGTTTTTT. The J gene is TRBJ2-2, the V gene TRBV7-9, with 7 bases identical to TRBD2. V lost 1 base and J lost 1; bases outside the gene matches: 12. The CDR3 is 19 amino acids. The germline gives CDR1 SEHNR, CDR2 FQNEAQ (reference sequence).

The chain couples TRBV4-1 to TRBJ2-5; 7 bases are a match to TRBD1. Germline V CDR1 and CDR2: MGHRA, YSYEKL. CDR3 length equals 15 residues. Germline trimming cut 8 bases from V and 5 bases from J; bases unmatched to any gene: 14. The CDR3 DNA sequence: TGCGCCAGCCGCTACCGGGACAGCGAAGGGGAGACCCAGTACTTC. The encoded protein is CASRYRDSEGETQYF.

This chain links TRBV19 with TRBJ1-1; D gene ambiguous. Trimming removed 3 bases at V and 2 bases at J, with 13 bases between. This CDR3 has 15 residues. Germline V gene lookup returns CDR1 LNHDA and CDR2 SQIVND (reference sequence). CDR3 sequence: CASSISSRLNTEAFF. The CDR3 DNA follows: TGTGCCAGTAGTATCTCGAGCAGATTAAACACTGAAGCTTTCTTT.

This clonotype has a handful of counts. The chain employs TRBV7-9 and TRBJ2-7; no clear D. V lost 8 bases and J 6 bases, leaving 2 bases between the germline ends. The CDR3 length is 8 residues. The germline V gene encodes CDR1 SEHNR and CDR2 FQNEAQ (reference sequence). The CDR3 DNA follows: TGTGCCAGCCCCGAGCAGTACTTC. It codes for CASPEQYF.

This clonotype is a singleton in its sample. The rearrangement joins TRBV27 to TRBJ2-7; D uncertain. Germline V gene lookup returns CDR1 MNHEY and CDR2 SMNVEV (reference sequence). CDR3 length: 14 residues. V shed 3 bases and J shed 4 bases, with 13 bases lying between them. CDR3 sequence reads: CASSLLALGYEQYF. CDR3 in DNA: TGTGCCAGCAGTTTGTTGGCCTTAGGTTACGAGCAGTACTTC.

This clonotype was recorded a few times. The chain joins TRBV18 to TRBJ2-1, with 8 bases fitting TRBD2. V gave up 2 bases and J gave up 5 bases; unmatched junction bases: 14. The CDR3 is 18 residues long. Germline values: CDR1 KGHSH, CDR2 LQKENI. Written as DNA, the CDR3 is TGTGCCAGCTCACCATTTCCAGCGGGAGCCCCGGGGGACAATGAGCAGTTCTTC. This encodes CASSPFPAGAPGDNEQFF.

This rearrangement joins TRBV27 to TRBJ2-1; 8 positions match TRBD2. The trim removed 6 bases at V and 5 bases at J, leaving 12 bases unmatched. Germline V gene data show CDR1 as MNHEY and CDR2 as SMNVEV (reference sequence). This CDR3 has 16 amino acids. CDR3: CASSGSGSGTHNEQFF. For the CDR3, the DNA is TGTGCCAGCAGCGGGTCTGGTAGCGGGACCCACAATGAGCAGTTCTTC.

This rearrangement joins TRBV30 to TRBJ1-1; D unresolved. The CDR3 is 14 residues long. With 1 base removed from V and 3 bases from J, the gap between germline ends came to 12 bases. Germline CDR1 is GTSNPN and CDR2 is SVGIG (reference sequence). Here the CDR3 DNA reads TGTGCCTGGAGTGATTTAGCCCTTGACACTGAAGCTTTCTTT. This codes for CAWSDLALDTEAFF.

The rearrangement uses TRBV10-3 and TRBJ2-1; D is uncertain. Trimming left V 1 base short and J 3 bases short, with 19 bases between. The CDR3 runs 18 residues. CDR1 ENHRY and CDR2 SYGVKD come from the germline V gene. CDR3 loop: CAISELTARVEDYNEQFF. The CDR3 bases are TGTGCCATCAGTGAGTTGACTGCTAGGGTCGAAGACTACAATGAGCAGTTCTTC.

The rearrangement uses TRBV18 and TRBJ2-1; the D gene is possibly TRBD2 (6 bases). Germline V lookup: CDR1 KGHSH, CDR2 LQKENI. The CDR3 runs 15 residues. Trimming left V 2 bases short and J 0 bases short, with 8 bases between. Here the CDR3 reads CASSPAGGSYNEQFF. In DNA, the CDR3 is TGTGCCAGCTCACCAGCCGGGGGCTCCTACAATGAGCAGTTCTTC.

This chain links TRBV10-3 with TRBJ2-3; 7 bases fit TRBD2. V shed 3 bases, J shed 2 bases, and the junction held 8 bases outside the gene matches. The CDR3 sequence is 16 residues long. CDR1 and CDR2 (germline): ENHRY, SYGVKD. CDR3 sequence (DNA): TGTGCCATCAGTGAAGGGACTACAAAAACCACAGATACGCAGTATTTT. Its translation: CAISEGTTKTTDTQYF.

This chain joins TRBV6-1 and TRBJ2-7; TRBD2 matches at 11 bases. The germline CDR1 and CDR2 sequences are MNHNS and SASEGT. V trimming: 2 bases; J trimming: 3 bases; junction bases outside the gene matches: 6. The CDR3 has 16 residues. The CDR3 here is CASSEFLAGGIYEQYF. The CDR3 nucleotides are TGTGCCAGCAGTGAATTCCTAGCGGGAGGCATCTACGAGCAGTACTTC.